Listed here are 4 T cell receptor beta chains from one sample, sequenced in a study of T cell responses to AZD1222 COVID-19 vaccine. Clones were read by immunoSEQ multiplex PCR, and TCRdb kept only the in-frame ones, dropping some. This table holds approximately 140,000 clones, 90% to 95% found once. Specimen: peripheral blood, collected on day 0 of MenACWY control vaccination. The receptors here all came from an adult in good health.

This rearrangement joins TRBV7-3 to TRBJ2-2; 10 bases are a match to TRBD1. Trimming removed 5 bases from V and 3 bases from J; junction bases left unmatched: 12. The CDR3 has 18 amino acids. The V gene's germline CDR1 is SGHTA and CDR2 FQGTGA. The CDR3: CASSVDRGLAEHTGELFF. In DNA form, the CDR3 reads TGTGCCAGCAGCGTAGACAGGGGGCTTGCAGAACACACCGGGGAGCTGTTTTTT.

The chain employs TRBV30 and TRBJ1-1; 7 nucleotides line up with TRBD1. The CDR3 runs to 14 residues. The germline V gene has CDR1 GTSNPN and CDR2 SVGIG (reference sequence). V shed 4 bases, J shed 4 bases, and the junction held 9 bases outside the gene matches. CDR3 protein: CAWKGGLGTTEAFF. In DNA, the CDR3 is TGTGCCTGGAAAGGGGGCTTGGGGACCACTGAAGCTTTCTTT.

The gene calls are TRBV20-1 and TRBJ1-3, with D uncertain. CDR1 and CDR2 from the germline V gene are DFQATT and SNEGSKA (reference sequence). The V and J ends lost 3 bases and 4 bases respectively, with 4 bases between them. This CDR3 is built from 11 residues. CDR3 nucleotides: TGCAGTGCTAGGGGCGGAAACACCATATATTTT. The encoded protein is CSARGGNTIYF.

The rearrangement joins TRBV7-3 to TRBJ2-1, with 8 bases identical to TRBD1. Germline V gene sequence: CDR1 SGHTA, CDR2 FQGTGA. There are 16 residues in the CDR3. J was trimmed by 6 bases and V by 6 bases; bases with no gene match: 13. DNA of the CDR3: TGTGCCAGCAGTTCAAGGGGGACAGGTCTCCTCAATGAGCAGTTCTTC. Protein sequence: CASSSRGTGLLNEQFF.